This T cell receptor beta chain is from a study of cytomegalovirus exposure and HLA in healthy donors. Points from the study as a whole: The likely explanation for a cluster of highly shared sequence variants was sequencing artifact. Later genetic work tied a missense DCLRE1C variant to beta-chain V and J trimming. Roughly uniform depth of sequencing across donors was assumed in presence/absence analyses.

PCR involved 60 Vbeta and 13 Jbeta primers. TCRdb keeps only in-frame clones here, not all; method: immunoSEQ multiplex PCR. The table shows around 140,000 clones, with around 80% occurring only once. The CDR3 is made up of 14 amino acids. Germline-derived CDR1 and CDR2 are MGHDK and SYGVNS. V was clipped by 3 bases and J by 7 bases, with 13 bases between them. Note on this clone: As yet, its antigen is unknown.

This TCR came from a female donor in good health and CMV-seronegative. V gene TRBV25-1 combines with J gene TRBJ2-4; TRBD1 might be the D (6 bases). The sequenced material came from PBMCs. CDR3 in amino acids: CASSEEKTGNIQYF. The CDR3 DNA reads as TGTGCCAGCAGTGAGGAGAAAACAGGGAACATTCAGTACTTC.